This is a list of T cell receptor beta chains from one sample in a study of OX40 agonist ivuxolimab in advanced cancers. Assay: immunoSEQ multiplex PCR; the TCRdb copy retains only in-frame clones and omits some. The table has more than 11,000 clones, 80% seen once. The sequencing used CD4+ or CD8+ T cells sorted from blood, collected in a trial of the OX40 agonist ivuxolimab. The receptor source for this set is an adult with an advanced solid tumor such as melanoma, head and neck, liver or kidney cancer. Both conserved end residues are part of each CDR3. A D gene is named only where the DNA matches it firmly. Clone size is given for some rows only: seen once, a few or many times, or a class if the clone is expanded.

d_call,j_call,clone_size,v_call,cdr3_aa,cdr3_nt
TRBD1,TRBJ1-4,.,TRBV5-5,CASSLEADRGWVATNEKLFF,TGTGCCAGCAGCTTGGAGGCGGACAGGGGCTGGGTAGCAACTAATGAAAAACTGTTTTTT
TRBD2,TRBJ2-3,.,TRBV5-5,CASSLGRLAGGLLDTQYF,TGTGCCAGCAGCTTGGGGAGACTAGCGGGGGGTTTGTTAGATACGCAGTATTTT
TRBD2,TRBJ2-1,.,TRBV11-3,CASSSTSGSLFEQFF,TGTGCCAGCAGCTCGACTAGCGGGAGTTTGTTTGAGCAGTTCTTC
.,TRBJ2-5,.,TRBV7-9,CAALPQGQETQYF,TGTGCTGCACTCCCCCAGGGGCAAGAGACCCAGTACTTC
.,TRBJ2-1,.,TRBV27,CASSLTGRIYNEQFF,TGTGCCAGCAGTTTAACAGGGAGAATCTACAATGAGCAGTTCTTC
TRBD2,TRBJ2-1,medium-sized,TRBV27,CASSLGGEALSYNEQFF,TGTGCCAGCAGTTTGGGGGGGGAGGCCCTCTCCTACAATGAGCAGTTCTTC
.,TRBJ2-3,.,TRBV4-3,CASSQEIGRGRADTQYF,TGCGCCAGCAGCCAAGAGATCGGGAGGGGGCGGGCAGATACGCAGTATTTT
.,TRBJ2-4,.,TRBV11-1,CASSSRDNKNIQYF,TGTGCCAGCAGCAGCCGGGACAATAAAAACATTCAGTACTTC
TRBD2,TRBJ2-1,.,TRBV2,CASSAPSGREHQRFEQFF,TGTGCCAGCAGTGCCCCTAGCGGGAGGGAACATCAGAGATTTGAGCAGTTCTTC
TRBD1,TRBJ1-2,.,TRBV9,CASSVGRDRGDYGYTF,TGTGCCAGCAGCGTAGGTCGGGACAGGGGAGACTATGGCTACACCTTC
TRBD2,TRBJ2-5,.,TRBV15,CATSSMYLAGGPGETQYF,TGTGCCACCAGCAGCATGTATTTAGCGGGAGGGCCAGGAGAGACCCAGTACTTC
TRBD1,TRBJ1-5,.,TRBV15,CATSRGTGANQPQHF,TGTGCCACCAGCAGAGGGACAGGGGCCAATCAGCCCCAGCATTTT
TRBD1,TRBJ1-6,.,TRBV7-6,CASSPGTGPSPLHF,TGTGCCAGCAGCCCCGGGACAGGACCTTCACCCCTCCACTTT
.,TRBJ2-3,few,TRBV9,CASSVGLEDTQYF,TGTGCCAGCAGCGTAGGGCTAGAAGATACGCAGTATTTT
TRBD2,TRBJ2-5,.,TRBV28,CASSSGLAGQETQYF,TGTGCCAGCAGTAGTGGACTAGCGGGCCAAGAGACCCAGTACTTC
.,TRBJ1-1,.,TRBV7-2,CASSFKPWGRGNTEAFF,TGTGCCAGCAGCTTCAAACCCTGGGGGCGGGGGAACACTGAAGCTTTCTTT
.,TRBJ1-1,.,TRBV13,CASSPSQGYGTEAFF,TGTGCCAGCAGCCCTTCCCAGGGGTACGGCACTGAAGCTTTCTTT
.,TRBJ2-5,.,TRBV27,CASSLLGIDLPGTQYF,TGTGCCAGCAGTCTCCTAGGCATAGATCTCCCGGGGACCCAGTACTTC
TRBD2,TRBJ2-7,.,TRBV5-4,CASSDGLAGGTHEQYF,TGTGCCAGCAGCGACGGGTTAGCGGGAGGAACCCACGAGCAGTACTTC
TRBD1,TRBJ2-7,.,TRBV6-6,CASSGTGSVEQYF,TGTGCCAGCAGCGGGACAGGGTCTGTCGAGCAGTACTTC
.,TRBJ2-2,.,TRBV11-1,CASSLDRYQRRHGELFF,TGTGCCAGCAGCTTAGATCGCTACCAAAGGAGGCACGGGGAGCTGTTTTTT
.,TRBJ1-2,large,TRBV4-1,CASSQESNYGYTF,TGCGCCAGCAGCCAAGAGAGTAACTATGGCTACACCTTC
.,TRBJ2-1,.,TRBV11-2,CASSFRGNYNEQFF,TGTGCCAGCAGCTTCCGGGGGAACTACAATGAGCAGTTCTTC
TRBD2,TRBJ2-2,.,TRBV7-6,CASSRGGNTGELFF,TGTGCCAGCAGCCGCGGGGGGAACACCGGGGAGCTGTTTTTT
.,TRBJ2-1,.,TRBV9,CASSSTGPNNEQFF,TGTGCCAGCAGCTCAACAGGGCCCAACAATGAGCAGTTCTTC
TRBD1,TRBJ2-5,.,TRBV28,CASSSLMYRDRGNRETQYF,TGTGCCAGCAGTTCCCTCATGTATAGGGACAGGGGTAACCGTGAGACCCAGTACTTC
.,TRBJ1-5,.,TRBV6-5,CATKGEGYEPQHF,TGTGCCACCAAGGGAGAAGGGTACGAGCCCCAGCATTTT
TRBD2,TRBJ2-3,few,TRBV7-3,CASSLKGLAGETDTQYF,TGTGCCAGCAGCTTAAAGGGACTAGCGGGAGAAACAGATACGCAGTATTTT
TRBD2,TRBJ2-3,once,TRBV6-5,CASRRLADSTDTQYF,TGTGCCAGCAGAAGACTAGCGGATAGCACAGATACGCAGTATTTT
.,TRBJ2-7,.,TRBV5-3,CASAWFGGQYEQYF,TGTGCCAGCGCTTGGTTTGGGGGCCAGTACGAGCAGTACTTC
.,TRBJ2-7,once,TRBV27,CASSPLMGNEQYF,TGTGCCAGCAGTCCCCTAATGGGGAACGAGCAGTACTTC
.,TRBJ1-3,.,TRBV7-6,CASSPAGSGNTIYF,TGTGCCAGCAGCCCGGCGGGCTCTGGAAACACCATATATTTT
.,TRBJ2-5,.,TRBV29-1,CSVKPGTPLETQYF,TGCAGCGTAAAGCCCGGGACTCCCCTGGAGACCCAGTACTTC
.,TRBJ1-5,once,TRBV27,CASSLGYSPQPQHF,TGTGCCAGCAGTTTAGGGTACAGTCCTCAGCCCCAGCATTTT
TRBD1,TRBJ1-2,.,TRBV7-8,CASSFLGQNGYTF,TGTGCCAGCAGCTTCTTGGGACAGAATGGCTACACCTTC
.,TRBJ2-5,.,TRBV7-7,CASSDGTLSRGQYF,TGTGCTAGCAGCGACGGGACCCTGTCGCGAGGCCAGTACTTC
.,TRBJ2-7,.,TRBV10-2,CASSDNYEQYF,TGCGCCAGCAGTGATAACTACGAGCAGTACTTC
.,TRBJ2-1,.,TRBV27,CASSFNSREQFF,TGTGCCAGCAGTTTCAACAGTCGGGAGCAGTTCTTC
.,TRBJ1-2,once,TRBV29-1,CSVVGTWGGYTF,TGCAGCGTTGTGGGGACGTGGGGTGGCTACACCTTC
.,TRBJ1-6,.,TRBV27,CASSLIPGSGNSPLHF,TGTGCCAGCAGTCTCATACCAGGGTCTGGTAATTCACCCCTCCACTTT
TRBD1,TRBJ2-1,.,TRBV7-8,CASSSGGLQQFF,TGTGCCAGCAGCTCAGGGGGCCTTCAGCAGTTCTTC
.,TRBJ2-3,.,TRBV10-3,CAIRVTSTDTQYF,TGTGCCATCAGGGTTACAAGCACAGATACGCAGTATTTT
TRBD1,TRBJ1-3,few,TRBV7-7,CASSLGQGAGNTIYF,TGTGCTAGCAGCCTGGGACAGGGGGCTGGAAACACCATATATTTT
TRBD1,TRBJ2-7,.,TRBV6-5,CASRARDRGPEQYF,TGTGCCAGCAGGGCCCGGGACAGGGGGCCTGAGCAGTACTTC
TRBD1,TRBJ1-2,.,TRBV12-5,CASGLGQGVNGYTF,TGTGCTAGTGGTTTGGGACAGGGGGTTAACGGCTACACCTTC
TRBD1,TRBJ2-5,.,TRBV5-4,CASSSDRGETQYF,TGTGCCAGCAGCTCTGACAGGGGAGAGACCCAGTACTTC
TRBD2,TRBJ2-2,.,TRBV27,CASSYTSGRTGELFF,TGTGCCAGCAGCTATACAAGCGGGAGAACCGGGGAGCTGTTTTTT
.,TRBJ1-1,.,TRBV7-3,CASSLNSGRDPLGAFF,TGTGCCAGCAGCTTAAATTCCGGAAGGGATCCCCTTGGAGCTTTCTTT
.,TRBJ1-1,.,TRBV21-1,CASSSDQGACTEAFF,TGTGCCAGCAGCTCCGATCAGGGGGCCTGCACTGAAGCTTTCTTT
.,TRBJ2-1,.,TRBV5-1,CASSERGNEQFF,TGCGCCAGCAGCGAGAGGGGTAATGAGCAGTTCTTC
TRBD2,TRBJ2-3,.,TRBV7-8,CASSFKGGGADTQYF,TGTGCCAGCAGCTTCAAGGGCGGGGGAGCGGATACGCAGTATTTT
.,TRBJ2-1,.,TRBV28,CASSMRTEDNEQFF,TGTGCCAGCAGCATGAGGACGGAAGACAATGAGCAGTTCTTC
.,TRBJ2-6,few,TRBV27,CASSGGLTNPGANVLTF,TGTGCCAGCAGTGGCGGGCTAACAAACCCTGGGGCCAACGTCCTGACTTTC
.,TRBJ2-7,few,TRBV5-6,CASSWDYEQYF,TGTGCCAGCAGCTGGGACTACGAGCAGTACTTC
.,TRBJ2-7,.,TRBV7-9,CASSSRDAGPEQYF,TGTGCCAGCAGCTCACGGGACGCGGGCCCCGAGCAGTACTTC
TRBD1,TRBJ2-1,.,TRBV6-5,CASKIPGQDHNEQFF,TGTGCCAGCAAAATACCGGGACAGGATCACAATGAGCAGTTCTTC
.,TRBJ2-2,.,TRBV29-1,CSASSGDTGELFF,TGCAGCGCCTCGAGCGGCGACACCGGGGAGCTGTTTTTT
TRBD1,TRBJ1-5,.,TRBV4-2,CASSQETGEGNQPQHF,TGTGCCAGCAGCCAAGAAACAGGGGAGGGCAATCAGCCCCAGCATTTT
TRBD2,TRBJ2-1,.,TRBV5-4,CASSTGLAVNNEQFF,TGTGCCAGCAGTACGGGACTAGCGGTTAACAATGAGCAGTTCTTC
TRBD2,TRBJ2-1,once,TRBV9,CASSIVSGSSYNEQFF,TGTGCCAGCAGCATCGTTAGCGGGAGCTCCTACAATGAGCAGTTCTTC